The 17 T cell receptor beta chains below come from one sample, sequenced in a study of OX40 agonist ivuxolimab in advanced cancers. Method: immunoSEQ multiplex PCR; TCRdb's copy keeps in-frame clones and lacks some. The sample records nearly 50,000 clones, roughly 90% being singletons. The specimen comprised CD4+ or CD8+ T cells sorted from blood, sampled in a trial of the OX40 agonist ivuxolimab. Receptor source: an adult with an advanced solid tumor such as melanoma, head and neck, liver or kidney cancer.

The rearrangement joins TRBV30 to TRBJ1-2, with D possibly TRBD1 on 6 matching bases. Trimming took off 5 bases at V and 2 bases at J, with 15 bases between the two ends. The CDR3 contains 14 residues. The germline V gene encodes CDR1 GTSNPN and CDR2 SVGIG (reference sequence). In DNA form, the CDR3 reads TGTGCCTGGGGCCGCATAGGGACAAACTATGGCTACACCTTC. Encoded protein: CAWGRIGTNYGYTF.

The chain links TRBV19 to TRBJ2-2; D is undetermined. Germline CDR1 is LNHDA and CDR2 is SQIVND (reference sequence). The CDR3 has 11 residues. The V and J ends lost 10 bases and 5 bases respectively, with 8 bases between them. The CDR3 DNA follows: TGTGCCATTCAAGGGACCGGGGAGCTGTTTTTT. Translation gives CAIQGTGELFF.

CDR3 in DNA: TGCGCCAGCAGTGTCGGGCTAGCGGGGGTCGGAAGGTTGGATACGCAGTATTTT. Translation gives CASSVGLAGVGRLDTQYF. V usage is TRBV10-2 and J usage is TRBJ2-3, with TRBD2 matching over 10 bases. This CDR3 contains 18 residues. V gave up 4 bases and J gave up 6 bases; unmatched junction bases: 16. The germline gives CDR1 WSHSY, CDR2 SAAADI.

This clone appeared a few times. The rearrangement uses TRBV13 and TRBJ2-7; D perhaps matches TRBD2 (5 bases). The CDR3 has 15 amino acids. Germline loops: CDR1 PRHDT, CDR2 FYEKMQ (reference sequence). V shed 3 bases and J shed 3 bases, with 15 bases lying between them. The CDR3 protein is CASSLGPGGNYEQYF. In DNA form, the CDR3 reads TGTGCCAGCAGCTTGGGTCCAGGAGGAAACTACGAGCAGTACTTC.

The V gene is TRBV4-1, the J gene TRBJ2-3, with 7 bases identical to TRBD2. With 1 base clipped from V and 7 bases from J, the junction kept 5 bases outside the gene matches. CDR1 and CDR2 from the germline V gene are MGHRA and YSYEKL. The CDR3 contains 14 residues. CDR3 DNA: TGCGCCAGCAGCCAAGGGGACTACAGTAATACGCAGTATTTT. Encoded protein: CASSQGDYSNTQYF.

The chain uses TRBV28 and TRBJ2-7; D is possibly TRBD2 (5 bases). V dropped 3 bases and J dropped 2 bases, with 11 bases sitting between them. This CDR3 has 14 amino acids. Germline values: CDR1 MDHEN, CDR2 SYDVKM. CDR3 coding DNA: TGTGCCAGCAGTTTTTCGGGGTCAACCTACGAGCAGTACTTC. It codes for CASSFSGSTYEQYF.

Only a few counts were recorded for this clone. The CDR3 DNA reads TGTGCCAGCAGCTGGGATAAAGGGTACGAGCAGTACTTC. It translates to CASSWDKGYEQYF. The J gene is TRBJ2-7, the V gene TRBV5-4; D gene unclear. The CDR3 spans 13 residues. Trimming left V 3 bases short and J 4 bases short, with 11 bases between. Germline CDR1 reads SGHNT; CDR2 reads YYREEE (reference sequence).

V gene TRBV7-6 combines with J gene TRBJ2-5; no firm D call. The V end was cut by 5 bases, the J end by 2 bases, with 6 bases between. CDR1 and CDR2 (germline): SGHVS, FNYEAQ. CDR3 length: 12 residues. The CDR3 bases are TGTGCCAGCAGCCCGGAGCAAGAGACCCAGTACTTC. It yields the protein CASSPEQETQYF.

This chain uses TRBV29-1 with TRBJ2-1, with TRBD2 matching over 12 bases. The CDR3 is 14 amino acids. Looked up from germline, CDR1 is SQVTM and CDR2 is ANQGSEA. The junction had 2 bases not matched to a gene; V was cut back by 4 bases and J by 4 bases. CDR3 sequence: CSVVGLAGYNEQFF. The CDR3 coding sequence is TGCAGCGTTGTAGGACTAGCGGGGTACAATGAGCAGTTCTTC.

The chain joins TRBV28 to TRBJ2-5, with D hard to call. Trimming removed 5 bases at V and 5 bases at J, with 6 bases between. The CDR3 has 11 residues. The germline gives CDR1 MDHEN, CDR2 SYDVKM. The DNA of the CDR3 is TGTGCCAGCAGTCCCCTGGAGACCCAGTACTTC. This translates into CASSPLETQYF.

This chain connects TRBV11-2 to TRBJ1-3; D unclear. The CDR3 sequence is 16 residues long. The germline CDR1 and CDR2 sequences are SGHAT and FQNNGV. The V gene lost 5 bases and the J gene lost 0 bases, with 14 bases spanning the gap. CDR3 loop: CASSLWGRDSGNTIYF. Here the CDR3 DNA reads TGTGCCAGCAGCCTATGGGGTAGAGACTCTGGAAACACCATATATTTT.

The chain recombines TRBV18 with TRBJ2-7; 8 nucleotides match TRBD1. Germline-derived CDR1 and CDR2 are KGHSH and LQKENI. J gave up 7 bases and V 0 bases, and 14 bases lay outside the gene matches. The CDR3 covers 17 residues. The CDR3 sequence: CASSPPPSGTGMREQYF. The CDR3 nucleotides read TGTGCCAGCTCACCACCTCCGTCCGGGACAGGCATGCGTGAGCAGTACTTC.

The rearrangement uses TRBV28 and TRBJ2-7, with TRBD1 matching over 8 bases. The CDR3 contains 14 residues. Germline assignment: CDR1 MDHEN and CDR2 SYDVKM. Unmatched junction bases numbered 8, after V lost 3 bases and J lost 7 bases. This chain's CDR3 is CASSFRGRLREQYF. In nucleotides, the CDR3 is TGTGCCAGCAGTTTCAGGGGGCGCCTCCGGGAGCAGTACTTC. Looking up the rest from reference TRBV28 and TRBJ2-7 gives the full variable domain: DVKVTQSSRYLVKRTGEKVFLECVQDMDHENMFWYRQDPGLGLRLIYFSYDVKMKEKGDIPEGYSVSREKKERFSLILESASTNQTSMYLCASSFRGRLREQYFGPGTRLTVT.

This chain uses TRBV4-1 with TRBJ1-2, with 8 positions matching TRBD1. V was pared by 1 base and J by 1 base, with 11 bases of the junction left unmatched. This CDR3 comprises 18 residues. Germline lookup yields CDR1 MGHRA and CDR2 YSYEKL. The CDR3 loop reads CASSQALPQGEVNYGYTF. The CDR3 DNA is TGCGCCAGCAGCCAAGCCTTACCACAGGGGGAGGTTAACTATGGCTACACCTTC.

This clone was found once. The chain combines TRBV27 with TRBJ2-7, with a weak D call TRBD1 (6 bases). V lost 0 bases to trimming and J lost 0 bases, with 9 bases between them. The CDR3 extends over 15 amino acids. Germline V lookup: CDR1 MNHEY, CDR2 SMNVEV (reference sequence). The CDR3 coding sequence is TGTGCCAGCAGTTTATCGATACAGGGCTCCTACGAGCAGTACTTC. Protein sequence: CASSLSIQGSYEQYF.

V usage is TRBV6-4 and J usage is TRBJ2-4, with 7 bases matching TRBD1. Germline lookup yields CDR1 MRHNA and CDR2 SNTAGT. CDR3 length: 16 residues. With V trimmed by 0 bases and J by 1 base, 3 bases remained unmatched. CDR3 region: CASSDSGQDAKNIQYF. CDR3 coding DNA: TGTGCCAGCAGTGACTCCGGACAGGATGCCAAAAACATTCAGTACTTC.

DNA for the CDR3: TGTGCCAGCAGCTTACTGAAGGGGGAGGAGCTGTTTTTT. It codes for CASSLLKGEELFF. This chain connects TRBV7-9 to TRBJ2-2; tentatively, D is TRBD1 (6 bases). Germline CDR1 reads SEHNR; CDR2 reads FQNEAQ (reference sequence). The V gene lost 2 bases and the J gene lost 10 bases, with 11 bases spanning the gap. CDR3 size: 13 residues. Based on the CDR3 plus reference TRBV7-9 and TRBJ2-2, the full variable domain is DTGVSQNPRHKITKRGQNVTFRCDPISEHNRLYWYRQTLGQGPEFLTYFQNEAQLEKSRLLSDRFSAERPKGSFSTLEIQRTEQGDSAMYLCASSLLKGEELFFGEGSRLTVL.